This T cell receptor (beta chain) is drawn from a study of T-cell reconstitution after alpha-beta-depleted transplantation in children. A library of TCRbeta sequences, prepared with unique molecular identifiers, was generated. MiXCR, run by TCRdb on the PCR reads, gives a single entry per CDR3 protein. The data contain a few hundred thousand distinct CDR3 sequences, about an eighth of them singletons. After removal of 6 bases from V and 6 bases from J, the junction contained 9 bases not matched to a gene. The CDR3 has 14 amino acids. Per the germline V gene, CDR1 is SNHLY and CDR2 is FYNNEI. This clonotype was counted a few times.

The sequence was collected from a human donor who donated a stem cell graft to a child with combined immunodeficiency. The V gene is TRBV2, the J gene TRBJ2-7; 9 bases line up with TRBD2. Sample: PBMCs from the stem cell graft donor, taken from the stem cell graft. CDR3 coding DNA: TGTGCCAGCAGGGGACTAGCTTATGTATCCGAGCAGTACTTC. Protein sequence: CASRGLAYVSEQYF.